This TCR beta chain was observed in a study of graft-versus-host responses after intestinal transplantation. Looking at the study overall: All recipients got anti-thymocyte globulin induction, then tacrolimus and steroids for three to four years.

TCRdb's copy holds only in-frame clones and misses some; the assay was immunoSEQ multiplex PCR. The table has 40,000 to 55,000 clones, 91% seen once; the top ten hold nearly 4.5%. Germline-derived CDR1 and CDR2 are SGHAT and FQNNGV. The CDR3 is 13 amino acids. V lost 3 bases and J 5 bases, leaving 10 bases between the germline ends. This TCR was recovered from a human patient who received an intestinal transplant, so some T cells may come from the graft donor. This sequence joins TRBV11-2 and TRBJ2-5, with D perhaps TRBD2 (5 bases). The starting material was PBMCs, obtained 524 days after transplant. The CDR3 here is CASSFGPGETQYF. The CDR3 DNA sequence: TGTGCCAGCAGCTTCGGACCGGGGGAGACCCAGTACTTC.